This T cell receptor (beta chain) was sequenced for a study of blood T cell repertoires in COVID-19. Clones were read by immunoSEQ multiplex PCR, and TCRdb kept only the in-frame ones, dropping some. The sample yields under 300,000 clones, around 91% seen once. The sequenced sample was peripheral blood. This sequence originates from an older woman with COVID-19, enrolled during active disease.

CDR3 in amino acids: CASSGPGQPSGNTIYF. DNA of the CDR3: TGTGCCAGTAGTGGCCCGGGACAGCCATCTGGAAACACCATATATTTT. The chain has TRBV19 and TRBJ1-3; TRBD1 matches 7 bases. The CDR3 covers 16 residues. The germline gives CDR1 LNHDA, CDR2 SQIVND (reference sequence). Trimming removed 5 bases from V and 1 base from J; junction bases left unmatched: 8.